These T cell receptor beta chains were read from a single sample in a study of response to subunit inactivated influenza vaccine. From the RT-PCR reads, TCRdb called clonotypes with MiXCR, one entry per CDR3 protein. The data hold almost 600,000 distinct CDR3 sequences, with less than 15% observed a single time. Sequenced material: PBMCs from blood, taken 12 days after vaccination. These receptors were collected from a man in his forties or fifties who received an inactivated influenza vaccine. Each CDR3 is given with its conserved first and last residue.

TRBJ2-3,TRBV20-1,CSAGGTPGDTQYF
TRBJ1-1,TRBV6-6,CASSYQGLEAFF
TRBJ1-4,TRBV28,CASRSGQPNEKLFF
TRBJ2-3,TRBV9,CASSIGGSDTQYF
TRBJ1-5,TRBV7-2,CASSSDRGLPQHF
TRBJ1-2,TRBV6-5,CASSYSEGGYGYTF
TRBJ1-2,TRBV12-3/TRBV12-4,CASRSGTGEFYGYTF
TRBJ1-1,TRBV6-2/TRBV6-3,CASSYVSSTEAFF
TRBJ1-1,TRBV5-1,CASSLSGQGSTEAFF
TRBJ2-1,TRBV19,CASRGDRDYNEQFF
TRBJ2-7,TRBV7-9,CASSPALLAGAYEQYF
TRBJ2-3,TRBV7-2,CASSLGGTVTDTQYF
TRBJ1-4,TRBV12-3/TRBV12-4,CASSSLDTRLFF
TRBJ2-2,TRBV7-2,CASSLTQGGTGELFF
TRBJ2-7,TRBV7-9,CASSLARSIEQYF
TRBJ2-5,TRBV7-9,CASSPENVYQETQYF
TRBJ2-5,TRBV5-1,CASSTVTGRETQYF
TRBJ2-4,TRBV9,CASSQKGGDRAKNIQYF
TRBJ2-3,TRBV9,CASSETPQGGNEYF
TRBJ2-7,TRBV29-1,CSVVPSSSYEQYF
TRBJ2-3,TRBV5-1,CASSTTGDTQYF
TRBJ2-2,TRBV30,CAWSGIGITGELFF
TRBJ2-1,TRBV20-1,CSADPSAGGYNEQFF
TRBJ1-5,TRBV6-1,CASSEGTGGVEPQHF
TRBJ1-6,TRBV5-1,CASSLAREGRSPLHF
TRBJ2-3,TRBV11-2,CASSSNRTSGRAYPTDTQYF
TRBJ1-5,TRBV28,CASNPDSNQPQHF
TRBJ2-3,TRBV6-1,CASSNPGGPGSDTQYF
TRBJ1-3,TRBV5-5,CASSRGQPGNTIYF
TRBJ1-1,TRBV29-1,CSALGAGVSEAFF
TRBJ2-4,TRBV11-2,CASSLGPSGGVNIQYF
TRBJ1-5,TRBV6-2/TRBV6-3,CASSHSPWGQPQHF
TRBJ2-1,TRBV12-3/TRBV12-4,CASNYLRDGNNEQFF
TRBJ1-2,TRBV11-2,CASSLDSRGLHGYTF
TRBJ2-5,TRBV5-1,CASSFLRGGETQYF
TRBJ1-1,TRBV2,CASTFDRVAFF
TRBJ2-3,TRBV7-2,CASSLARGGPWADTQYF
TRBJ1-2,TRBV28,CASSLSSHGGYTF
TRBJ1-1,TRBV20-1,CSAWGGRRTEEAFF
TRBJ2-3,TRBV7-9,CTSSTSDKTTDTQYF
TRBJ2-7,TRBV5-1,CASSHGQGALSEQYF
TRBJ2-7,TRBV10-3,CAISESGTLYEQYF
TRBJ2-3,TRBV20-1,CSARDQGVDTQYF
TRBJ2-1,TRBV7-2,CASSSLGASYNEQFF
TRBJ2-5,TRBV10-3,CAISQTGEETQYF
TRBJ2-3,TRBV5-1,CASSPDYNTQYF
TRBJ2-1,TRBV5-1,CASSPVWTVNNEQFF